The 7 T cell receptor beta chains below come from one sample, sequenced in a study of T cell clonality in common variable immunodeficiency. Method: immunoSEQ multiplex PCR; TCRdb's copy keeps in-frame clones and lacks some. This sample comprises 35,000 to 50,000 clones, none seen once only. The sequencing input was peripheral blood mononuclear cells. The receptors derive from a person aged 18-70 years in good health.

The sample holds many counts of this clone. CDR3 DNA (partial): TGTGCCAGCAGCCCCGAGGGGACAGGGAATGGC. Translating it yields CASSPEGTGNG. The entire CDR3 is CASSPEGTGNGYTF. The chain combines TRBV6-2 or TRBV6-3 with TRBJ1-2; 9 positions match TRBD1. The missing CDR3 end, 3 residues past where the read stops, is filled in from the germline J gene. With 6 bases clipped from V and 6 bases from J, the junction kept 8 bases outside the gene matches. CDR3 length: 14 residues. The germline CDR1 and CDR2 sequences are MNHEY and SVGEGT.

This clone was counted at least ten times. The CDR3 goes on 3 residues after the read ends, and that part is filled in from the germline J gene. This chain connects TRBV5-1 to TRBJ2-1; 8 positions agree with TRBD2. V trimming: 5 bases; J trimming: 9 bases; junction bases outside the gene matches: 10. The CDR3 has 14 residues. The germline CDR1 and CDR2 sequences are SGHRS and YFSETQ. CDR3 DNA, as far as it was read: TGCGCCAGCAGAACCGGGACTAGTGCGATTGAG. Its protein product is CASRTGTSAIE. The whole CDR3 protein is CASRTGTSAIEQFF.

This clone was detected many times. Coverage ceases 3 residues before the CDR3 finishes, and the germline J gene fills in the end. J is TRBJ1-1 and V is TRBV18; 7 nucleotides align to TRBD1. The CDR3 has 15 amino acids. Germline lookup yields CDR1 KGHSH and CDR2 LQKENI. The V segment lost 0 bases and the J segment 4 bases; nucleotides outside the gene matches: 5. The CDR3 DNA, read in part, is TGTGCCAGCTCACCACCGGGCCAGGGGGTCACTGAA. Translated, it gives CASSPPGQGVTE. The CDR3 as a whole reads CASSPPGQGVTEAFF.

This clone was observed many times. Sequencing ends 3 residues short of the CDR3 end; the germline J gene provides the rest. J is TRBJ2-2 and V is TRBV9; 9 positions agree with TRBD1. V shed 3 bases, J shed 7 bases, and the junction held 13 bases outside the gene matches. From germline, CDR1 is SGDLS and CDR2 YYNGEE. CDR3 size: 17 residues. The CDR3 loop reads CASSERDRVRPGGELFF. CDR3 DNA (partial): TGTGCCAGCAGCGAACGGGACAGGGTTCGGCCTGGCGGGGAG.

This clone was recorded at least ten times. The read halts 3 residues ahead of the CDR3 end, with the missing end drawn from the germline J gene. The chain joins TRBV7-9 to TRBJ1-5, with D perhaps TRBD1 (5 bases). Germline CDR1 and CDR2: SEHNR and FQNEAQ (reference sequence). The V end was cut by 5 bases, the J end by 0 bases, with 11 bases between. The CDR3 is made up of 15 amino acids. The CDR3 protein is CASSPDSGSNQPQHF. Partial CDR3 DNA: TGTGCCAGCAGCCCTGACAGTGGTAGCAATCAGCCC. The variable domain in full, with the rest retrieved from reference TRBV7-9 and TRBJ1-5, is DTGVSQNPRHKITKRGQNVTFRCDPISEHNRLYWYRQTLGQGPEFLTYFQNEAQLEKSRLLSDRFSAERPKGSFSTLEIQRTEQGDSAMYLCASSPDSGSNQPQHFGDGTRLSIL.

This clone showed up many times. From the germline J gene comes the end of the CDR3, since the read stops 3 residues before it. The chain carries TRBV6-1 and TRBJ2-5, with 7 bases aligning to TRBD1. After removal of 0 bases from V and 2 bases from J, the junction contained 9 bases not matched to a gene. Germline V gene lookup returns CDR1 MNHNS and CDR2 SASEGT. This CDR3 has 17 amino acids. The sequenced CDR3 bases are TGTGCCAGCAGTGAAGCGTTTTACCGGGACAGTCAAGAGACC. Protein product: CASSEAFYRDSQET. The entire CDR3 sequence reads CASSEAFYRDSQETQYF.

Many counts were recorded for this clone. The CDR3 end lies 3 residues beyond the end of the read and is filled in from the germline J gene. V gene TRBV7-8 combines with J gene TRBJ1-1, with TRBD1 matching 8 bases. Germline CDR1 SGHVS, CDR2 FQNEAQ. V was clipped by 1 base and J by 5 bases; unmatched bases: 6. This CDR3 comprises 15 residues. The CDR3 bases that were read are TGTGCCAGCAGCTTAGTTGGACAGGGAAGGACTGAA. Encoded protein: CASSLVGQGRTE. The full CDR3 reads CASSLVGQGRTEAFF.